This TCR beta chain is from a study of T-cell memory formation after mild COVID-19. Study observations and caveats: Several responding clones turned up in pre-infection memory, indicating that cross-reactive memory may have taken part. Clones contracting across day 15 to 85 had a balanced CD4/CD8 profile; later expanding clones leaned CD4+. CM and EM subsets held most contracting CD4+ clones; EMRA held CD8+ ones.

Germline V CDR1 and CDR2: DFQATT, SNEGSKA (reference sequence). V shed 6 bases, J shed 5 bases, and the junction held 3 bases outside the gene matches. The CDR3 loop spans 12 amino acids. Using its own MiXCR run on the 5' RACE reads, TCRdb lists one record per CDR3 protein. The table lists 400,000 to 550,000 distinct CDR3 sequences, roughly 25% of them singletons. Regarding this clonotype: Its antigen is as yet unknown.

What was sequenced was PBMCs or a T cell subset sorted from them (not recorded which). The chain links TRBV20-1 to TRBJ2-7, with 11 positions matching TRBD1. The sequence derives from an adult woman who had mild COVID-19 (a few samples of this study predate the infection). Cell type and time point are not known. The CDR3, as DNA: TGCAGTGCCCCGGGACAGGGGGACGAGCAGTACTTC. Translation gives CSAPGQGDEQYF.